The present entry profiles one T cell receptor (beta chain) with its context. This sample stems from a study of graft-versus-host responses after intestinal transplantation. Sequencing was performed with immunoSEQ multiplex PCR; in TCRdb, only in-frame clones are kept and a portion is missing. Of around 15,000 clones listed, 30% to 35% are singletons. The source of this sequence is a human patient who received an intestinal transplant. The sequenced sample was alloreactive CD4+ T cells from a mixed lymphocyte reaction culture, obtained before intestinal transplant. Subset specified: CFSE-low proliferating T cells sorted from approximately 6-day pre-transplant mixed lymphocyte reaction (GvH or HvG direction).

CDR3 sequence reads: CASGLPSSLAGGLHSWFF. The CDR3 DNA is TGTGCTAGTGGTTTGCCCTCCTCACTAGCGGGGGGACTCCACTCCTGGTTCTTC. This chain links TRBV12-5 with TRBJ2-1; 12 bases fit TRBD2. Trimming removed 2 bases from V and 15 bases from J; junction bases left unmatched: 20. The CDR3 totals 18 residues. Germline loops: CDR1 LGHNT, CDR2 FRNRAP.